Each of the 24 T cell receptor beta chains below was sequenced from the same sample in a study of T cells after yellow fever vaccination. TCRdb reanalysed the 5' RACE reads using MiXCR and keeps one entry per CDR3 protein. Here the sample spans around 610,000 distinct CDR3 sequences, approximately 13% being singletons. This material consisted of PBMCs, taken on the day of the yellow fever booster vaccination. These receptors were collected from a man in his thirties or forties who received the YFV17D yellow fever vaccine.

The chain joins TRBV20-1 to TRBJ2-7; no firm D call. The germline CDR1 and CDR2 sequences are DFQATT and SNEGSKA (reference sequence). The CDR3 runs 14 residues. V lost 0 bases and J 0 bases, leaving 9 bases between the germline ends. For the CDR3, the DNA is TGCAGTGCTAGAGACCCTATGAGCTCCTACGAGCAGTACTTC. Protein: CSARDPMSSYEQYF.

The CDR3 reads CASSVGRDANNEQFF. The CDR3 DNA is TGTGCCAGCAGCGTCGGGAGGGACGCAAACAATGAGCAGTTCTTC. V usage is TRBV7-9 and J usage is TRBJ2-1; 8 nucleotides match TRBD2. V lost 5 bases, J lost 5 bases, and 8 bases stayed unmatched. CDR3 length: 15 amino acids. The germline gives CDR1 SEHNR, CDR2 FQNEAQ (reference sequence).

This clonotype was seen only a few times. V gene TRBV18 combines with J gene TRBJ2-1; 9 bases line up with TRBD2. The CDR3 sequence is 20 residues long. Germline V gene lookup returns CDR1 KGHSH and CDR2 LQKENI. The ends lost 0 bases at V and 4 bases at J; junction bases unmatched: 16. This chain's CDR3 is CASSPPVYLAGFTGYNEQFF. The CDR3 DNA follows: TGTGCCAGCTCACCACCCGTATACCTAGCGGGATTTACGGGATACAATGAGCAGTTCTTC.

The table lists this clonotype with a few counts. The V call is TRBV11-2, the J call TRBJ1-1, with 7 bases that match TRBD1. V was clipped by 8 bases and J by 7 bases; unmatched bases: 13. The CDR3 is 14 amino acids. CDR1 and CDR2 from the germline V gene are SGHAT and FQNNGV. The CDR3, as DNA: TGTGCCAGCGGGGGGGACAGTGGGTTGCTTGAAGCTTTCTTT. It translates to CASGGDSGLLEAFF.

This clonotype was observed a few times. The chain employs TRBV5-1 and TRBJ1-5; tentatively, D is TRBD1 (5 bases). V lost 3 bases, J lost 4 bases, and 17 bases lay in between. The CDR3 totals 16 residues. Germline V gene data show CDR1 as SGHRS and CDR2 as YFSETQ. CDR3: CASSSGPGGSNQPQHF. The CDR3 DNA reads as TGCGCCAGCAGCTCCGGGCCCGGGGGGTCTAATCAGCCCCAGCATTTT.

V is TRBV30 and J is TRBJ2-7; TRBD1 matches at 9 bases. The CDR3 sequence is 15 residues long. Germline V gives CDR1 GTSNPN, CDR2 SVGIG (reference sequence). Losses at the gene ends were 0 bases for V and 4 bases for J; bases not matched to a gene: 7. The CDR3 region has the DNA TGTGCCTGGAGTGTTGGGACAGGGACTAAGTACGAGCAGTACTTC. This encodes CAWSVGTGTKYEQYF.

The CDR3 here is CASSETGLGGTQYF. CDR3 sequence (DNA): TGTGCCAGCAGTGAAACAGGACTAGGTGGGACCCAGTACTTC. This chain uses TRBV25-1 with TRBJ2-5, with 7 bases aligning to TRBD2. J lost 7 bases, V lost 2 bases, and 7 bases had no gene match. This CDR3 is 14 amino acids long. Germline V lookup: CDR1 MGHDK, CDR2 SYGVNS.

The rearrangement links TRBV24-1 to TRBJ2-7, with TRBD1 matching over 7 bases. V lost 7 bases, J lost 3 bases, and 8 bases stayed unmatched. This CDR3 is 14 amino acids long. CDR1 and CDR2 from the germline V gene are KGHDR and SFDVKD. CDR3 DNA: TGTGCCACCAGCCCAGGGGGAGAGGGCTACGAGCAGTACTTC. Translating gives CATSPGGEGYEQYF.

The rearrangement links TRBV25-1 to TRBJ2-7; D assignment may be TRBD1 or TRBD2 (6 bases each). Germline assignment: CDR1 MGHDK and CDR2 SYGVNS. V was cut by 4 bases and J by 3 bases, with 13 bases left in between. The CDR3 is 14 residues long. Here the CDR3 DNA reads TGTGCCAGCAGTGGCCCCGGGGGCATCTACGAGCAGTACTTC. It encodes CASSGPGGIYEQYF.

This sequence joins TRBV6-5 and TRBJ2-4; D call uncertain. This CDR3 is built from 19 residues. Germline CDR1 and CDR2: MNHEY and SVGAGI. V was clipped by 2 bases and J by 0 bases, with 20 bases between them. CDR3 residues: CASSYAPTRTNGAKNIQYF. The CDR3 bases are TGTGCCAGCAGTTACGCGCCGACCCGCACCAACGGAGCCAAAAACATTCAGTACTTC.

There are a few counts of this clonotype. The chain employs TRBV5-1 and TRBJ2-1, with 11 bases that match TRBD2. Germline lookup yields CDR1 SGHRS and CDR2 YFSETQ. The length of the CDR3 is 15 residues. With V trimmed by 5 bases and J by 2 bases, 3 bases remained unmatched. The CDR3 DNA reads TGCGCCAGCAGGGAGACTAGCGGGACCTACAATGAGCAGTTCTTC. This encodes CASRETSGTYNEQFF.

This clonotype was observed a few times. This sequence joins TRBV7-9 and TRBJ2-1; D unclear. The V end lost 7 bases, the J end lost 6 bases, and 7 bases lay between the germline ends. Germline V gene data show CDR1 as SEHNR and CDR2 as FQNEAQ (reference sequence). This CDR3 comprises 11 residues. The CDR3, as DNA: TGTGCCAGCAAGCCGGGCAATGAGCAGTTCTTC. Protein product: CASKPGNEQFF.

This clonotype was counted only a few times. The chain recombines TRBV12-3 or TRBV12-4 with TRBJ1-1; 8 bases align to TRBD1. The length of the CDR3 is 14 residues. V dropped 7 bases and J dropped 1; count of bases not matched to a gene: 5. CDR3 nucleotides: TGTGCCAGCATTCCCGGGACAGGGAACACTGAAGCTTTCTTT. Translated: CASIPGTGNTEAFF.

This clonotype was seen many times. The V and J genes are TRBV20-1 and TRBJ1-5, with a weak D call TRBD1 (5 bases). V was shortened by 4 bases and J by 4 bases, with 11 bases between the two germline ends. The germline V gene has CDR1 DFQATT and CDR2 SNEGSKA (reference sequence). There are 13 residues in the CDR3. This chain's CDR3 is CSATRGLNQPQHF. The CDR3 nucleotides read TGCAGTGCTACCCGGGGCCTAAATCAGCCCCAGCATTTT.

The gene calls are TRBV20-1 and TRBJ1-2; no clear D. V lost 4 bases and J lost 0, with 9 bases in between. CDR1 and CDR2 from the germline V gene are DFQATT and SNEGSKA (reference sequence). The CDR3 spans 13 residues. The CDR3 sequence is CSATAATNYGYTF. Here the CDR3 DNA reads TGCAGTGCTACGGCGGCCACTAACTATGGCTACACCTTC.

In its sample, this clonotype was seen a few times. The chain recombines TRBV20-1 with TRBJ2-1; tentative D call: TRBD2 (5 bases). CDR3 length: 17 amino acids. The V gene lost 0 bases and the J gene lost 0 bases, with 15 bases spanning the gap. Germline V gives CDR1 DFQATT, CDR2 SNEGSKA (reference sequence). As DNA, the CDR3 is TGCAGTGCTAGAGATCAGGCGGGTCTAAGCTCCTACAATGAGCAGTTCTTC. Translated: CSARDQAGLSSYNEQFF.

The rearrangement links TRBV12-3 or TRBV12-4 to TRBJ2-5; 8 nucleotides agree with TRBD1. Trimming took 5 bases from V and 7 from J; bases not matched to a gene: 12. The CDR3 runs 15 residues. The CDR3 here is CASSPPATGVVTQYF. In DNA form, the CDR3 reads TGTGCCAGCAGTCCGCCTGCGACAGGGGTGGTGACCCAGTACTTC.

This clonotype has more than one count but fewer than ten. This chain uses TRBV4-1 with TRBJ1-4; D uncertain. The CDR3 is made up of 16 amino acids. Trimming pared 1 base from V and 0 bases from J, leaving 9 bases between. The germline V gene has CDR1 MGHRA and CDR2 YSYEKL. The CDR3 coding sequence is TGCGCCAGCAGCCAAGGCCCGGGGTCAACTAATGAAAAACTGTTTTTT. Translated: CASSQGPGSTNEKLFF.

The J gene is TRBJ2-3, the V gene TRBV10-3, with D uncertain. Germline V gene lookup returns CDR1 ENHRY and CDR2 SYGVKD. The CDR3 sequence is 12 residues long. Trimming shortened V by 4 bases and J by 3 bases, and 5 bases separated the two germline ends. The CDR3 sequence: CAISGETDTQYF. The CDR3 nucleotides are TGTGCCATCAGTGGAGAGACAGATACGCAGTATTTT.

Points on this clonotype: The germline gene is not matched at one end of the junction; a read error may be the cause. This chain joins TRBV20-1 and TRBJ2-3, with a tentative D call TRBD2 (5 bases). Germline V gene data show CDR1 as DFQATT and CDR2 as SNEGSKA (reference sequence). This CDR3 has 18 amino acids. The CDR3 here is CCAMGISATGISTDTQYF. For the CDR3, the DNA is TGCTGTGCCATGGGGATTAGCGCGACCGGGATAAGCACAGATACGCAGTATTTT.

The chain employs TRBV7-9 and TRBJ2-1; 8 positions match TRBD1. The CDR3 length is 15 residues. Germline CDR1 and CDR2: SEHNR and FQNEAQ (reference sequence). J was trimmed by 6 bases and V by 8 bases; bases with no gene match: 12. CDR3 sequence (DNA): TGTGCCAGCCTTACCGGGACAGGACCTTCCAATGAGCAGTTCTTC. Translated, it gives CASLTGTGPSNEQFF.

A few counts support this clonotype. This chain joins TRBV20-1 and TRBJ2-3, with 13 bases identical to TRBD2. CDR3 length equals 18 residues. Looked up from germline, CDR1 is DFQATT and CDR2 is SNEGSKA (reference sequence). V was clipped by 6 bases and J by 2 bases; unmatched bases: 14. The CDR3 nucleotides are TGCAGTGCGACGCCCGGGACTAGCGGGAATCGTAACACAGATACGCAGTATTTT. It translates to CSATPGTSGNRNTDTQYF.

This clonotype occurred a few times. J is TRBJ2-7 and V is TRBV29-1; 10 nucleotides agree with TRBD2. Trimming removed 3 bases from V and 6 bases from J; junction bases left unmatched: 5. Germline lookup yields CDR1 SQVTM and CDR2 ANQGSEA. The CDR3 length is 13 residues. CDR3 residues: CSVESLAGAEQYF. The DNA for the CDR3 is TGCAGCGTTGAGAGTCTAGCGGGAGCCGAGCAGTACTTC.

A few counts support this clonotype. The chain employs TRBV6-1 and TRBJ2-2; possible D gene TRBD2, 6 bases. The CDR3 has 14 residues. The V and J ends lost 6 bases and 5 bases respectively, with 13 bases between them. Germline values: CDR1 MNHNS, CDR2 SASEGT. The CDR3 spells CASRREVGTGELFF. The CDR3 DNA follows: TGTGCCAGCAGGAGGGAGGTCGGGACCGGGGAGCTGTTTTTT.